Below, 3 T cell receptor beta chains from the same sample are listed, as sequenced in a study of graft-versus-host responses after intestinal transplantation. These receptors' targets are unknown. Clones were sequenced by immunoSEQ multiplex PCR, and TCRdb holds only the in-frame ones, with some missing. The sample includes approximately 100,000 clones, roughly 87% seen only once; the top ten take about 0.9%. The starting material was unstimulated CD4+ T cells sorted from spleen or lymph node cells, obtained before intestinal transplant. These receptor sequences come from a human donor who received an intestinal transplant.

This clone has a single count. The rearrangement links TRBV4-2 to TRBJ2-1; TRBD2 matches 7 bases. Germline lookup yields CDR1 LGHNA and CDR2 YNFKEQ. J gave up 0 bases and V 2 bases, and 7 bases lay outside the gene matches. The CDR3 length is 17 residues. The CDR3 loop is CASSQTWTRSSYNEQFF. The CDR3 nucleotides read TGTGCCAGCAGCCAAACCTGGACTAGGAGCTCCTACAATGAGCAGTTCTTC.

The chain combines TRBV6-1 with TRBJ1-1, with a tentative D call TRBD1 (5 bases). V gave up 1 base and J gave up 1 base, with 16 bases separating them. This CDR3 contains 17 residues. CDR1 and CDR2 from the germline V gene are MNHNS and SASEGT. The CDR3 sequence: CASSEEGWGSRNTEAFF. DNA for the CDR3: TGTGCCAGCAGTGAAGAGGGGTGGGGCAGCAGGAACACTGAAGCTTTCTTT.

The chain employs TRBV5-4 and TRBJ1-2; 10 bases map to TRBD1. The ends lost 0 bases at V and 8 bases at J; junction bases unmatched: 4. Per germline, CDR1 SGHNT and CDR2 YYREEE (reference sequence). This CDR3 is built from 14 residues. The DNA for the CDR3 is TGTGCCAGCAGCTTGGCGGGGACAGGGGAGGGCTACACCTTC. This codes for CASSLAGTGEGYTF.